These 7 T cell receptor beta chains originate from one sample sequenced in a study of cytotoxic CD8 clonotypes in ibrutinib-treated CLL (dated by TCRdb to about 2021). Taken with the paper, the label for time point translates to: around 25 months on ibrutinib. To prepare the library, the immunoSEQ multiplex PCR assay was applied. This immuneACCESS table, as held by TCRdb, lists in-frame sequences with V and J called but not all clones. Of the missing ones, under half trace to an unresolved V gene in checked studies; the others have no known cause. This sample has roughly 200,000 clones in its table, and around 72% of those were observed once. The top ten clones comprise around 15% of the sample. The sequencing here drew on PBMCs, taken after 24 months of ibrutinib treatment. These receptors came from a human donor with chronic lymphocytic leukemia.

This clone has more than one count but fewer than ten. V is TRBV11-2 and J is TRBJ2-1; possible D gene TRBD2, 5 bases. This CDR3 is 18 amino acids long. Trimming removed 1 base from V and 0 bases from J, with 16 bases in between. Looked up from germline, CDR1 is SGHAT and CDR2 is FQNNGV. CDR3 loop: CASSLVLASVSSYNEQFF. The DNA for the CDR3 is TGTGCCAGCAGCTTAGTTTTAGCGTCAGTGAGCTCCTACAATGAGCAGTTCTTC.

V is TRBV15 and J is TRBJ1-2; no reliable D call. CDR3 size: 14 residues. The germline CDR1 and CDR2 sequences are LNHNV and YYDKDF (reference sequence). V lost 0 bases to trimming and J lost 7 bases, with 12 bases between them. In DNA, the CDR3 is TGTGCCACCAGCAGAGACACGCTGGGCGGTGGCTACACCTTC. Amino acids: CATSRDTLGGGYTF.

The chain links TRBV5-1 to TRBJ1-3, with D possibly TRBD1 on 6 matching bases. Trimming took off 0 bases at V and 1 base at J, with 11 bases between the two ends. Per the germline V gene, CDR1 is SGHRS and CDR2 is YFSETQ. The CDR3 totals 16 residues. CDR3 DNA sequence: TGCGCCAGCAGCTTGGATGTAGGGGGATCTGGAAACACCATATATTTT. Protein product: CASSLDVGGSGNTIYF.

This CDR3 is CASLAGFSTDTQYF. The CDR3 bases are TGTGCCAGCTTAGCGGGATTTAGCACAGATACGCAGTATTTT. The chain uses TRBV6-6 and TRBJ2-3; 8 bases are shared with TRBD2. The CDR3 spans 14 residues. Germline loops: CDR1 MNHNY, CDR2 SVGAGI (reference sequence). The trim removed 8 bases at V and 0 bases at J, leaving 4 bases unmatched.

The chain combines TRBV6-5 with TRBJ2-1, with 7 bases matching TRBD2. This CDR3 contains 14 residues. The ends lost 6 bases at V and 9 bases at J; junction bases unmatched: 11. CDR1 and CDR2 (germline): MNHEY, SVGAGI. CDR3 region: CASRRAGLTFEQFF. CDR3 DNA: TGTGCCAGCAGACGAGCGGGACTCACCTTTGAGCAGTTCTTC.

This chain joins TRBV4-1 and TRBJ1-1; no clear D. V was trimmed by 0 bases and J by 7 bases, leaving 9 bases between them. Germline loops: CDR1 MGHRA, CDR2 YSYEKL. The CDR3 loop spans 13 amino acids. The DNA of the CDR3 is TGCGCCAGCAGCCAAGATTGGCGGGGTGAAGCTTTCTTT. It encodes CASSQDWRGEAFF.

There are a few counts of this clone. The chain employs TRBV9 and TRBJ2-2; unclear D gene. The ends were cut back, 0 bases at V and 6 bases at J, with 9 bases in the middle. Germline CDR1 is SGDLS and CDR2 is YYNGEE. The CDR3 length is 14 residues. The CDR3 loop reads CASSVVGHSGELFF. The DNA of the CDR3 is TGTGCCAGCAGCGTAGTAGGGCATTCCGGGGAGCTGTTTTTT.